The 3 T cell receptor beta chains below come from one sample, sequenced in a study of spatial heterogeneity in lung cancer. TCRdb used MiXCR to reprocess the 5' RACE reads, holding one entry per CDR3 protein. The data hold around 98,000 distinct CDR3 sequences, with 15% to 20% observed a single time. Stated time point: blood at routine non-recurrence follow-up after resection. The sample was PBMCs, taken at follow-up. These receptors were collected from a male donor with early-stage non-small cell lung cancer.

This clonotype appeared a few times. V and J are TRBV12-3 or TRBV12-4 and TRBJ2-7; 9 nucleotides match TRBD1. The CDR3 totals 13 residues. The ends lost 6 bases at V and 5 bases at J; junction bases unmatched: 5. The CDR3 is CASSWDRVDEQYF. The CDR3 region has the DNA TGTGCCAGCAGCTGGGACAGGGTTGACGAGCAGTACTTC.

This clonotype was counted a few times. The chain combines TRBV6-5 with TRBJ2-4; 8 bases agree with TRBD2. The germline V gene encodes CDR1 MNHEY and CDR2 SVGAGI. The CDR3 covers 15 residues. The V gene end was trimmed by 5 bases and the J gene end by 1 base; junction bases not matched to a gene: 4. The CDR3 sequence is CASSLAGEAKNIQYF. The CDR3 nucleotides are TGTGCCAGCAGTCTAGCGGGCGAGGCCAAAAACATTCAGTACTTC.

This clonotype was seen a handful of times. The V and J genes are TRBV2 and TRBJ2-3, with 9 bases fitting TRBD1. The CDR3 runs to 13 residues. The germline CDR1 and CDR2 sequences are SNHLY and FYNNEI. The junction had 6 bases not matched to a gene; V was cut back by 8 bases and J by 6 bases. This CDR3 is CASEGQGFDTQYF. CDR3 nucleotide sequence: TGTGCCAGCGAAGGACAGGGGTTTGATACGCAGTATTTT.